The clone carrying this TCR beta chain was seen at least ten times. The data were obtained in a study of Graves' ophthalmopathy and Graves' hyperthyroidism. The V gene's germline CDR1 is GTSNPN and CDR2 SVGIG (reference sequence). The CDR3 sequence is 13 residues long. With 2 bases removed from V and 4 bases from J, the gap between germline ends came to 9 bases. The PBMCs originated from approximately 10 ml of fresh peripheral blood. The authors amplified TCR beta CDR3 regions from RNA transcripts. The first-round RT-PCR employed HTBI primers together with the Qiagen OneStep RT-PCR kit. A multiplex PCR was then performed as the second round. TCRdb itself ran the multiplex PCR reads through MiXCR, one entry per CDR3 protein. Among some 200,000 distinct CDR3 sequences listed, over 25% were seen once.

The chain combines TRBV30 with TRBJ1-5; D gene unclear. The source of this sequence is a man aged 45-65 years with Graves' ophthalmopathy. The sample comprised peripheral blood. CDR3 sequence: CAWSPRFNQPQHF. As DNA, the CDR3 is TGTGCCTGGAGTCCCCGATTTAATCAGCCCCAGCATTTT.